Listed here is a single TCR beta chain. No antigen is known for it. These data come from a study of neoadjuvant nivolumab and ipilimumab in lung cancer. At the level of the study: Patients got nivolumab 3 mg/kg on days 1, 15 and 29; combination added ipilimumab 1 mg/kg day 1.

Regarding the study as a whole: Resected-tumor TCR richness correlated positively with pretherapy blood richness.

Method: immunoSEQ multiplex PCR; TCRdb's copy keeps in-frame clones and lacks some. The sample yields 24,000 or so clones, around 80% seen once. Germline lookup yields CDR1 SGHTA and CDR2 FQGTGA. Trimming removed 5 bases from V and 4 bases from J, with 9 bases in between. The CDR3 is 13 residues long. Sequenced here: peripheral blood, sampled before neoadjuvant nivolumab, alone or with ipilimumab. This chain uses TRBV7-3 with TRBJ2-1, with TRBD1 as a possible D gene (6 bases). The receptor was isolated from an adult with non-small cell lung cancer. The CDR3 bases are TGTGCCAGCAGCCAGGGACAATACAATGAGCAGTTCTTC. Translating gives CASSQGQYNEQFF.